The 15 T cell receptor beta chains presented below share a single source sample, sequenced in a study of CD8 T cells in ankylosing spondylitis. TCRdb re-called the 5' RACE reads through MiXCR, storing one row per CDR3 protein. The sample has tens of thousands of distinct CDR3 sequences, over 5.5% seen once. The source material was blood, either unsorted or a sorted T cell fraction (not recorded which). The receptors originated from a male donor with ankylosing spondylitis or in good health (not recorded which).

This clonotype has ten or more counts. This chain links TRBV20-1 with TRBJ1-2; D is ambiguous. Germline V gene sequence: CDR1 DFQATT, CDR2 SNEGSKA (reference sequence). The CDR3 is 16 amino acids. The CDR3 protein is CTHSSLIDAGNYGYTF. Here the CDR3 DNA reads TGCACACATAGTTCTCTCATCGACGCGGGAAACTATGGCTACACCTTC.

This clonotype was seen repeatedly, ten times or more. The V call is TRBV2, the J call TRBJ1-5; D remains unclear. The CDR3 runs 15 residues. Trimming left V 6 bases short and J 4 bases short, with 16 bases between. Germline V gene data show CDR1 as SNHLY and CDR2 as FYNNEI. CDR3 amino acids: CASRDQPRGNQPQHF. CDR3 bases: TGTGCCAGCAGGGACCAGCCCCGCGGAAATCAGCCCCAGCATTTT.

This clonotype was observed many times. This chain joins TRBV18 and TRBJ2-2, with a weak D call TRBD1 (6 bases). Trimming removed 2 bases at V and 5 bases at J, with 12 bases between. The CDR3 extends over 15 amino acids. Germline assignment: CDR1 KGHSH and CDR2 LQKENI. CDR3 loop: CASSPGTRSTGELFF. The CDR3 DNA reads TGTGCCAGCTCACCAGGGACAAGGAGTACCGGGGAGCTGTTTTTT.

This clonotype showed up many times. The J gene is TRBJ2-5, the V gene TRBV5-1; D may be TRBD2 (6 bases). CDR1 is SGHRS, CDR2 YFSETQ, per germline. Trimming left V 0 bases short and J 2 bases short, with 11 bases between. The CDR3 covers 15 residues. The CDR3: CASSLGGGAQETQYF. The CDR3 DNA reads as TGCGCCAGCAGCTTGGGTGGAGGGGCGCAAGAGACCCAGTACTTC.

This chain connects TRBV20-1 to TRBJ2-7; D perhaps matches TRBD1 (8 bases). The ends were cut back, 0 bases at V and 2 bases at J, with 41 bases in the middle. Germline CDR1 is DFQATT and CDR2 is SNEGSKA (reference sequence). The CDR3 totals 24 residues. CDR3 bases: TGCAGTGCTAGAGATCCCGGCTGGGGACAGGCCCAGGGTAGGCGGGAGTTCAGGCCCTACGAGCAGTACTTC. Encoded protein: CSARDPGWGQAQGRREFRPYEQYF.

This clonotype was seen at least ten times. V is TRBV19 and J is TRBJ1-6; no definite D call. V lost 5 bases and J 9 bases, leaving 8 bases between the germline ends. Germline V gives CDR1 LNHDA, CDR2 SQIVND (reference sequence). The length of the CDR3 is 12 residues. Written as DNA, the CDR3 is TGTGCCAGTAGTTTCGGTAGTTCACCCCTCCACTTT. This translates into CASSFGSSPLHF.

This clonotype was observed many times. This chain links TRBV5-1 with TRBJ2-2, with a possible D match to TRBD1 (6 bases). The CDR3 totals 15 residues. Germline CDR1 and CDR2: SGHRS and YFSETQ. The V and J ends lost 2 bases and 3 bases respectively, with 11 bases between them. The CDR3 loop reads CASSLQGGDTGELFF. The CDR3, as DNA: TGCGCCAGCAGCTTACAGGGTGGAGACACCGGGGAGCTGTTTTTT.

In this sample, this clonotype turned up many times. This sequence joins TRBV2 and TRBJ2-3; D gene ambiguous. The CDR3 consists of 12 residues. CDR1 is SNHLY, CDR2 FYNNEI, per germline. V shed 2 bases and J shed 2 bases, with 2 bases lying between them. CDR3 amino acids: CASSETTDTQYF. In DNA form, the CDR3 reads TGTGCCAGCAGTGAAACCACAGATACGCAGTATTTT.

This clonotype showed up many times. The V call is TRBV5-5, the J call TRBJ2-3; the D gene is possibly TRBD2 (6 bases). This CDR3 contains 17 residues. The V end was cut by 0 bases, the J end by 0 bases, with 14 bases between. CDR1 and CDR2 from the germline V gene are SGHKS and YYEKEE (reference sequence). The CDR3 DNA is TGTGCCAGCAGCTTGGTCGTGTCGGCGGGGAGCACAGATACGCAGTATTTT. Translating it yields CASSLVVSAGSTDTQYF.

This clonotype was detected many times. V is TRBV12-3 or TRBV12-4 and J is TRBJ2-1; D is ambiguous. The length of the CDR3 is 11 residues. V was pared by 1 base and J by 5 bases, with 0 bases between. The DNA for the CDR3 is TGTGCCAGCAGTTTAGACAATGAGCAGTTCTTC. Protein: CASSLDNEQFF.

In this sample, this clonotype turned up many times. The chain employs TRBV5-1 and TRBJ2-2; no firm D call. CDR1 and CDR2 (germline): SGHRS, YFSETQ. V lost 2 bases, J lost 4 bases, and 3 bases lay in between. This CDR3 comprises 12 residues. CDR3 in amino acids: CASSFFTGELFF. In DNA, the CDR3 is TGCGCCAGCAGCTTCTTCACCGGGGAGCTGTTTTTT.

At least ten counts were recorded for this clonotype. The chain recombines TRBV20-1 with TRBJ2-7; D remains ambiguous. The CDR3 loop spans 15 amino acids. Trimming cost V 0 bases and J 2 bases, with 14 bases left between them. Germline V gene data show CDR1 as DFQATT and CDR2 as SNEGSKA (reference sequence). CDR3 nucleotide sequence: TGCAGTGCTAGAGATGGCACTTATAACACCTACGAGCAGTACTTC. Translation: CSARDGTYNTYEQYF.

This clonotype was observed many times. The chain couples TRBV21-1 to TRBJ2-4; the D segment call TRBD2 is taken from the table without a DNA check. TRBV21-1 is assigned pseudogene status. This CDR3 is built from 20 residues. DNA for the CDR3: TGTGCCAGCAGCAAAGCGCGGGTAGGGCTAGCGGGGGCCAAAGGGAACATTCAGTACTTC. Translated, it gives CASSKARVGLAGAKGNIQYF.

In this sample, this clonotype turned up many times. This rearrangement joins TRBV5-5 to TRBJ2-5; possible D gene TRBD1, 6 bases. Trimming pared 1 base from V and 1 base from J, leaving 11 bases between. The CDR3 is 15 amino acids. Germline V lookup: CDR1 SGHKS, CDR2 YYEKEE (reference sequence). CDR3 sequence: CASSLQRTVQETQYF. For the CDR3, the DNA is TGTGCCAGCAGCTTGCAGAGGACAGTCCAAGAGACCCAGTACTTC.

This clonotype appeared many times. The rearrangement joins TRBV2 to TRBJ2-2, with D hard to call. The V end lost 3 bases, the J end lost 6 bases, and 5 bases lay between the germline ends. This CDR3 contains 12 residues. Germline values: CDR1 SNHLY, CDR2 FYNNEI. CDR3 sequence reads: CASSDRAGELFF. Written as DNA, the CDR3 is TGTGCCAGCAGTGATCGCGCCGGGGAGCTGTTTTTT.